Reported below is one T cell receptor beta chain. Followed longitudinally, the Seattle patients had been enrolled during active infection. Original processing methods: Reference gene primers were amplified, and this amplification served to estimate nucleated cell counts. Generated by immunoSEQ multiplex PCR, the TCRdb table keeps only in-frame clones and is missing some. Clonal size and the V and J genes are those of that table, whereas D and trimming came from the DNA. Seen here are a few hundred thousand clones, approximately 78% observed once, and the top ten hold about 4.8%. The data were taken from a study of blood T cell repertoires in COVID-19. About the research overall: Samples representing acute and convalescent COVID-19 were sourced from the United States, Italy and Spain. Nucleic acid was either cDNA or gDNA, and it came from T cells, B-cell-depleted T cells, or PBMCs.

The V gene's germline CDR1 is MNHEY and CDR2 SMNVEV (reference sequence). Trimming at V came to 2 bases and at J to 5 bases, leaving 9 bases not matched to a gene. This CDR3 has 18 amino acids. The V call is TRBV27, the J call TRBJ2-7, with TRBD2 matching 16 bases. The receptor's source is a woman aged 70 to 79 with COVID-19, enrolled during active disease. The sample taken for sequencing was peripheral blood. The CDR3 bases are TGTGCCAGCAGTTTACAGCCGGGACTAGCGGGAGGGCCCCACGAGCAGTACTTC. It is translated as CASSLQPGLAGGPHEQYF.